Listed here are 30 T cell receptor beta chains from one sample, sequenced in a study of control samples from healthy donors and cancer patients (dated by TCRdb to 2020 to 2021). The method was the immunoSEQ multiplex PCR assay. Held by TCRdb, this immuneACCESS table contains in-frame sequences only and omits some clones. Under half of the omission traces to an unresolved V gene where checked; the cause of the rest is unknown. This sample gives approximately 53,000 clones in total; about 91% of them show up just once. The ten largest clones add up to around 0.91% of the sample. The sequencing sample was made of PBMCs. All receptors derive from a man aged 25-45 years with colorectal cancer.

The rearrangement links TRBV7-9 to TRBJ2-1; 8 nucleotides line up with TRBD1. The germline V gene has CDR1 SEHNR and CDR2 FQNEAQ (reference sequence). Unmatched junction bases numbered 14, after V lost 5 bases and J lost 8 bases. The CDR3 runs 16 residues. This chain's CDR3 is CASSPGATGAGDEQFF. CDR3 bases: TGTGCCAGCAGCCCCGGGGCGACAGGGGCAGGAGATGAGCAGTTCTTC.

The chain combines TRBV7-2 with TRBJ2-1; D gene unclear. This CDR3 spans 15 amino acids. Trimming pared 1 base from V and 4 bases from J, leaving 11 bases between. Germline assignment: CDR1 SGHTA and CDR2 FQGNSA. This CDR3 is CASSLDGSVYNEQFF. CDR3 DNA: TGTGCCAGCAGCTTAGATGGGTCAGTGTACAATGAGCAGTTCTTC.

The chain recombines TRBV19 with TRBJ1-2; D remains unclear. Per germline, CDR1 LNHDA and CDR2 SQIVND (reference sequence). The ends were cut back, 2 bases at V and 0 bases at J, with 10 bases in the middle. This CDR3 contains 15 residues. The CDR3 loop reads CASSIRADSNYGYTF. The CDR3 DNA reads as TGTGCCAGTAGTATAAGGGCAGATTCTAACTATGGCTACACCTTC.

The rearrangement uses TRBV19 and TRBJ1-5, with D possibly TRBD1 on 6 matching bases. The germline V and J ends were trimmed by 8 bases and 3 bases, with 8 bases remaining between them. Per germline, CDR1 LNHDA and CDR2 SQIVND (reference sequence). The CDR3 contains 12 residues. CDR3 in DNA: TGTGCCAGTGGGGGCCCCAATCAGCCCCAGCATTTT. The encoded protein is CASGGPNQPQHF.

This sequence joins TRBV4-3 and TRBJ2-1; D uncertain. CDR3 length: 15 residues. V shed 1 base and J shed 7 bases, with 14 bases lying between them. The germline V gene encodes CDR1 LGHNA and CDR2 YSLEER. The CDR3, as DNA: TGCGCCAGCAGCCAAGGGCTAGAAGGAAGGAATGAGCAGTTCTTC. Translating gives CASSQGLEGRNEQFF.

The chain carries TRBV30 and TRBJ2-7; D tentatively reads TRBD1 or TRBD2 (5 bases each). The V end lost 0 bases, the J end lost 7 bases, and 13 bases lay between the germline ends. The CDR3 is made up of 13 amino acids. The germline CDR1 and CDR2 sequences are GTSNPN and SVGIG (reference sequence). The chain's CDR3 is CAWSVLEGREQYF. As DNA, the CDR3 is TGTGCCTGGAGTGTACTCGAGGGGCGTGAGCAGTACTTC.

V and J are TRBV5-6 and TRBJ1-3; D possibly corresponds to TRBD1 (5 bases). Germline lookup yields CDR1 SGHDT and CDR2 YYEEEE. The CDR3 loop spans 17 amino acids. Between the trimmed V and J ends, which lost 0 bases and 0 bases, there was a span of 13 bases. Here the CDR3 reads CASSLVTPDNSGNTIYF. For the CDR3, the DNA is TGTGCCAGCAGCTTGGTGACACCGGACAACTCTGGAAACACCATATATTTT.

V is TRBV5-1 and J is TRBJ1-1, with D hard to call. This CDR3 has 13 amino acids. Germline loops: CDR1 SGHRS, CDR2 YFSETQ. Between the trimmed V and J ends, which lost 3 bases and 8 bases, there was a span of 14 bases. The CDR3 DNA reads TGCGCCAGCAGCTCGACTTCCTATTACGAAGCTTTCTTT. Protein: CASSSTSYYEAFF. Full variable domain (rest looked up from reference TRBV5-1 and TRBJ1-1): KAGVTQTPRYLIKTRGQQVTLSCSPISGHRSVSWYQQTPGQGLQFLFEYFSETQRNKGNFPGRFSGRQFSNSRSEMNVSTLELGDSALYLCASSSTSYYEAFFGQGTRLTVV.

The rearrangement uses TRBV21-1 and TRBJ1-3; TRBD1, the D gene given by the table, was not confirmed from the DNA. TRBV21-1 is a pseudogene locus. This CDR3 is 15 amino acids long. CDR3 coding DNA: TGTGCCAGCAGCACGCCGGGACAAGGGAGAAACACCATATATTTT. Amino acid sequence: CASSTPGQGRNTIYF.

CDR3 sequence reads: CAISESIGQNTEAFF. The DNA for the CDR3 is TGTGCCATCAGTGAGTCGATAGGCCAGAACACTGAAGCTTTCTTT. The V gene is TRBV10-3, the J gene TRBJ1-1, with D hard to call. Trimming took 0 bases from V and 1 from J, leaving 9 bases between them. The CDR3 totals 15 residues. Germline V gives CDR1 ENHRY, CDR2 SYGVKD.

This chain links TRBV29-1 with TRBJ2-3; D is uncertain. CDR1 is SQVTM and CDR2 is ANQGSEA in the germline V gene. V was clipped by 0 bases and J by 4 bases, with 8 bases between them. The CDR3 sequence is 13 residues long. The CDR3 region is CSVEDNAADTQYF. The CDR3 bases are TGCAGCGTTGAAGATAATGCGGCAGATACGCAGTATTTT.

The gene calls are TRBV6-5 and TRBJ1-1; no firm D call. Germline V gene data show CDR1 as MNHEY and CDR2 as SVGAGI. CDR3 length: 16 residues. V was trimmed by 4 bases and J by 4 bases, leaving 19 bases between them. The CDR3 DNA reads as TGTGCCAGCAGTTCCGGAGTGACACATAAGGGCACTGAAGCTTTCTTT. The encoded protein is CASSSGVTHKGTEAFF.

CDR3 in amino acids: CASSYSVVSGVYNEQFF. In DNA form, the CDR3 reads TGTGCCAGCAGTTACTCGGTTGTTAGCGGGGTATACAATGAGCAGTTCTTC. The chain employs TRBV6-2 or TRBV6-3 and TRBJ2-1; 8 bases are shared with TRBD2. The CDR3 length is 17 residues. CDR1 and CDR2 from the germline V gene are MNHEY and SVGEGT. The junction had 8 bases not matched to a gene; V was cut back by 0 bases and J by 4 bases.

The J gene is TRBJ2-5, the V gene TRBV4-1, with 14 nucleotides matching TRBD2. J was trimmed by 5 bases and V by 1 base; bases with no gene match: 12. The CDR3 covers 19 residues. Germline lookup yields CDR1 MGHRA and CDR2 YSYEKL. The CDR3 DNA reads TGCGCCAGCAGCCAAGGACTAGCGGGGGGGCCAAGGGCGTGGGAGACCCAGTACTTC. Translated: CASSQGLAGGPRAWETQYF.

As to this clone: At one end the junction does not follow the germline gene, possibly because of a read error. The V and J genes are TRBV6-5 and TRBJ2-5; 14 bases are a match to TRBD2. The length of the CDR3 is 15 residues. Per germline, CDR1 MNHEY and CDR2 SVGAGI. DNA of the CDR3: TGTGCCAGCAGCAGACTAGCGGGGGGGCAAGAGACCCGGTACTTC. Encoded protein: CASSRLAGGQETRYF.

CDR3 sequence: CASSLGWQSFHLNTEAFF. The DNA of the CDR3 is TGTGCCAGCAGCTTAGGCTGGCAATCCTTCCACCTGAACACTGAAGCTTTCTTT. V usage is TRBV13 and J usage is TRBJ1-1, with unresolved D. The CDR3 runs to 18 residues. Germline assignment: CDR1 PRHDT and CDR2 FYEKMQ (reference sequence). The V gene lost 0 bases and the J gene lost 0 bases, with 17 bases spanning the gap.

The J gene is TRBJ1-2, the V gene TRBV12-3 or TRBV12-4; 7 nucleotides match TRBD1. The CDR3 is made up of 13 amino acids. V shed 6 bases and J 8 bases; nucleotides not matched to a gene: 9. For the CDR3, the DNA is TGTGCCAGCAGCCCCGGACAGGAGAGGGGCTACACCTTC. Translation: CASSPGQERGYTF.

The chain employs TRBV6-1 and TRBJ2-7; perhaps TRBD1 as D (5 bases). Germline V gene data show CDR1 as MNHNS and CDR2 as SASEGT. The CDR3 contains 14 residues. Trimming shortened V by 0 bases and J by 6 bases, and 12 bases separated the two germline ends. CDR3 coding DNA: TGTGCCAGCAGTGAAGCGCCAGGGAACGGCGAGCAGTACTTC. Translated: CASSEAPGNGEQYF.

The genes are TRBV18 and TRBJ2-5; 9 nucleotides line up with TRBD1. Looked up from germline, CDR1 is KGHSH and CDR2 is LQKENI. CDR3 size: 16 residues. J lost 5 bases, V lost 6 bases, and 13 bases had no gene match. The CDR3 here is CASSRSSQGALETQYF. The DNA for the CDR3 is TGTGCCAGCTCCCGATCATCACAGGGGGCCCTGGAGACCCAGTACTTC.

This chain connects TRBV6-5 to TRBJ1-2; the D gene is possibly TRBD1 (5 bases). Germline V lookup: CDR1 MNHEY, CDR2 SVGAGI. The CDR3 sequence is 13 residues long. Trimming removed 5 bases from V and 3 bases from J, with 10 bases in between. The CDR3 reads CASSQGPDYGYTF. The CDR3 DNA is TGTGCCAGCAGTCAGGGCCCTGACTATGGCTACACCTTC.

J is TRBJ1-3 and V is TRBV14; D is unclear. The V end was cut by 2 bases, the J end by 0 bases, with 8 bases between. This CDR3 has 15 amino acids. The germline gives CDR1 SGHDN, CDR2 FVKESK. CDR3 in DNA: TGTGCCAGCAGCCAATATCTAAGCTCTGGAAACACCATATATTTT. Translating gives CASSQYLSSGNTIYF.

The chain has TRBV7-2 and TRBJ1-2; maybe TRBD1 (5 bases). This CDR3 spans 14 amino acids. Trimming pared 4 bases from V and 4 bases from J, leaving 13 bases between. Looked up from germline, CDR1 is SGHTA and CDR2 is FQGNSA. The chain's CDR3 is CASSSGPGSYGYTF. The DNA of the CDR3 is TGTGCCAGCAGCTCGGGGCCGGGTTCCTATGGCTACACCTTC. Full variable domain (outside the CDR3, taken from reference TRBV7-2 and TRBJ1-2): GAGVSQSPSNKVTEKGKDVELRCDPISGHTALYWYRQSLGQGLEFLIYFQGNSAPDKSGLPSDRFSAERTGGSVSTLTIQRTQQEDSAVYLCASSSGPGSYGYTFGSGTRLTVV.

The chain carries TRBV18 and TRBJ2-3; TRBD1 aligns across 8 bases. With 1 base clipped from V and 3 bases from J, the junction kept 6 bases outside the gene matches. This CDR3 comprises 16 residues. Looked up from germline, CDR1 is KGHSH and CDR2 is LQKENI. The CDR3 DNA reads TGTGCCAGCTCACCACGACAGGGGAAGATAACAGATACGCAGTATTTT. The encoded protein is CASSPRQGKITDTQYF. Looking up the rest from reference TRBV18 and TRBJ2-3 gives the full variable domain: NAGVMQNPRHLVRRRGQEARLRCSPMKGHSHVYWYRQLPEEGLKFMVYLQKENIIDESGMPKERFSAEFPKEGPSILRIQQVVRGDSAAYFCASSPRQGKITDTQYFGPGTRLTVL.

This chain joins TRBV5-4 and TRBJ1-1; D possibly corresponds to TRBD1 (6 bases). Trimming shortened V by 7 bases and J by 1 base, and 14 bases separated the two germline ends. The CDR3 is 14 amino acids. Germline lookup yields CDR1 SGHNT and CDR2 YYREEE (reference sequence). The DNA of the CDR3 is TGTGCCAGCGCCCTCGACAGGTCGAACACTGAAGCTTTCTTT. Amino acid sequence: CASALDRSNTEAFF.

The gene calls are TRBV5-1 and TRBJ2-3, with D tentatively TRBD1 (6 bases). V was trimmed by 1 base and J by 2 bases, leaving 23 bases between them. In germline, CDR1 is SGHRS, CDR2 YFSETQ. The CDR3 totals 19 residues. The CDR3 nucleotides read TGCGCCAGCAGCTTGTCGGGTCGAGGGGAATCGGGACACACAGATACGCAGTATTTT. This encodes CASSLSGRGESGHTDTQYF.

This chain joins TRBV9 and TRBJ1-4; 9 nucleotides line up with TRBD1. This CDR3 spans 14 amino acids. The V gene end was trimmed by 7 bases and the J gene end by 4 bases; junction bases not matched to a gene: 5. Germline CDR1 SGDLS, CDR2 YYNGEE. The DNA of the CDR3 is TGTGCCAGCGGGCGGACAGGGGATAATGAAAAACTGTTTTTT. Translation gives CASGRTGDNEKLFF.

This sequence joins TRBV7-7 and TRBJ2-1; 7 nucleotides align to TRBD2. V was pared by 1 base and J by 1 base, with 1 base of the junction left unmatched. CDR3 length: 15 residues. CDR1 and CDR2 from the germline V gene are SSHAT and FNYEAQ (reference sequence). This CDR3 is CASSLGGGSYNEQFF. The CDR3 region has the DNA TGTGCCAGCAGCTTAGGCGGGGGATCCTACAATGAGCAGTTCTTC.

The V call is TRBV10-1, the J call TRBJ2-5, with TRBD2 identical over 8 bases. V shed 0 bases and J 5 bases; nucleotides not matched to a gene: 11. The CDR3 runs 17 residues. CDR1 is WNHNN, CDR2 SYGVQD, per germline (reference sequence). CDR3: CASSESQSAGGVETQYF. The DNA of the CDR3 is TGCGCCAGCAGTGAGTCCCAGTCGGCGGGAGGCGTGGAGACCCAGTACTTC.

The chain joins TRBV10-1 to TRBJ2-2, with D perhaps being TRBD1 or TRBD2 (5 bases each). The CDR3 is 15 amino acids. Germline V gives CDR1 WNHNN, CDR2 SYGVQD (reference sequence). V was pared by 5 bases and J by 4 bases, with 14 bases between. Written as DNA, the CDR3 is TGCGCCAGCAGTCCGGGACGTCGCTCCACCGGGGAGCTGTTTTTT. As protein: CASSPGRRSTGELFF.

The V call is TRBV6-2 or TRBV6-3, the J call TRBJ1-1; D ambiguous. The CDR3 is 13 amino acids. Germline loops: CDR1 MNHEY, CDR2 SVGEGT. V lost 4 bases to trimming and J lost 4 bases, with 10 bases between them. In DNA, the CDR3 is TGTGCCAGCAGTTCCAAGTACCCCACTGAAGCTTTCTTT. Translated: CASSSKYPTEAFF.